The 14 T cell receptor beta chains presented below share a single source sample, sequenced in a study of early T cells in non-severe SARS-CoV-2 infection. TCRdb re-called the 5' RACE reads with MiXCR, one entry per CDR3 protein. Of 25,000 to 30,000 distinct CDR3 sequences in the sample, approximately 4.8% are singletons; the top ten hold about 9.3%. Sequences were obtained from whole blood. The receptors shown here come from an adult who was a healthcare worker with PCR-confirmed SARS-CoV-2 infection or an uninfected control (not recorded which).

This clonotype has a count of ten or more. The rearrangement uses TRBV5-1 and TRBJ2-2, with unresolved D. There are 15 residues in the CDR3. The germline V and J ends were trimmed by 4 bases and 5 bases, with 15 bases remaining between them. Germline CDR1 reads SGHRS; CDR2 reads YFSETQ. The CDR3 is CASSLDPSRTGELFF. The CDR3 coding sequence is TGCGCCAGCAGCCTGGACCCCTCCCGGACCGGGGAGCTGTTTTTT.

This clonotype was found many times. This rearrangement joins TRBV28 to TRBJ2-5; no definite D call. Trimming shortened V by 2 bases and J by 1 base, and 11 bases separated the two germline ends. Germline V gene lookup returns CDR1 MDHEN and CDR2 SYDVKM. This CDR3 spans 15 amino acids. DNA of the CDR3: TGTGCCAGCAGTTTAAGTACGCCGGTCCAAGAGACCCAGTACTTC. It codes for CASSLSTPVQETQYF.

This clonotype was counted ten times or more. For the CDR3, the DNA is TGCGCCAGCAGTGTAAACCTGGGACTATCCTACTACGAGCAGTACTTC. Amino acid sequence: CASSVNLGLSYYEQYF. This chain uses TRBV10-2 with TRBJ2-7; 7 nucleotides match TRBD2. CDR1 and CDR2 (germline): WSHSY, SAAADI. The CDR3 consists of 16 residues. Losses at the gene ends were 4 bases for V and 3 bases for J; bases not matched to a gene: 12.

In this sample, this clonotype turned up many times. The chain is built from TRBV6-5 and TRBJ2-3; D gene ambiguous. The ends were cut back, 2 bases at V and 0 bases at J, with 6 bases in the middle. The germline CDR1 and CDR2 sequences are MNHEY and SVGAGI. This CDR3 has 14 amino acids. CDR3 protein: CASSYVPSTDTQYF. For the CDR3, the DNA is TGTGCCAGCAGTTACGTGCCGAGCACAGATACGCAGTATTTT.

This clonotype was recorded at least ten times. This sequence joins TRBV6-2 or TRBV6-3 and TRBJ2-3; 9 bases agree with TRBD2. Germline lookup yields CDR1 MNHEY and CDR2 SVGEGT. Trimming took 4 bases from V and 4 from J; bases not matched to a gene: 9. This CDR3 has 16 residues. CDR3 nucleotide sequence: TGTGCCAGCAGTTCCCCCATAGCGGGGGCCGCAGATACGCAGTATTTT. Amino acids: CASSSPIAGAADTQYF.

This clonotype was observed many times. The chain is built from TRBV28 and TRBJ2-1; D remains unclear. The CDR3 covers 13 residues. Germline values: CDR1 MDHEN, CDR2 SYDVKM. V gave up 3 bases and J gave up 8 bases, with 11 bases separating them. CDR3 coding DNA: TGTGCCAGCAGTTTCCCCCCGAGCTATGAGCAGTTCTTC. Amino acid sequence: CASSFPPSYEQFF.

This clonotype was picked up many times. V usage is TRBV28 and J usage is TRBJ1-6; maybe TRBD1 (5 bases). This CDR3 has 14 amino acids. Germline V gene lookup returns CDR1 MDHEN and CDR2 SYDVKM. V gave up 0 bases and J gave up 10 bases, with 10 bases separating them. This CDR3 reads CASSLWQGGSPLHF. CDR3 DNA sequence: TGTGCCAGCAGTTTATGGCAGGGCGGGTCACCCCTCCACTTT.

This clonotype was observed a handful of times. The chain couples TRBV2 to TRBJ1-2; 7 bases match TRBD1. The CDR3 has 17 residues. The V gene's germline CDR1 is SNHLY and CDR2 FYNNEI. The junction had 16 bases not matched to a gene; V was cut back by 5 bases and J by 4 bases. CDR3 DNA sequence: TGTGCCAGCAGTCAGATGGAACAGGGGCGCCTTGGCTATGGCTACACCTTC. This encodes CASSQMEQGRLGYGYTF.

This clonotype showed up many times. V and J are TRBV28 and TRBJ1-1; maybe TRBD1 (5 bases). CDR3 length: 12 residues. V was pared by 4 bases and J by 8 bases, with 11 bases between. CDR1 MDHEN and CDR2 SYDVKM come from the germline V gene. CDR3 region: CASSSRAGEAFF. As DNA, the CDR3 is TGTGCCAGCAGTTCCCGGGCAGGGGAAGCTTTCTTT.

In this sample, this clonotype turned up many times. The V and J genes are TRBV5-6 and TRBJ2-3; the D is unclear. Trimming removed 4 bases at V and 1 base at J, with 16 bases between. Per the germline V gene, CDR1 is SGHDT and CDR2 is YYEEEE. The CDR3 has 16 amino acids. This CDR3 is CASSQRQGLRTDTQYF. CDR3 DNA sequence: TGTGCCAGCAGCCAAAGGCAAGGGCTCCGCACAGATACGCAGTATTTT.

This clonotype has at least ten counts. The V and J genes are TRBV20-1 and TRBJ2-3, with D perhaps being TRBD1 or TRBD2 (6 bases each). Trimming shortened V by 3 bases and J by 4 bases, and 14 bases separated the two germline ends. The CDR3 is 14 residues long. The germline gives CDR1 DFQATT, CDR2 SNEGSKA (reference sequence). CDR3 coding DNA: TGCAGTGCTAGGCCGGGGGCCTCCGCAGATACGCAGTATTTT. Translating it yields CSARPGASADTQYF.

This clonotype was observed at least ten times. This chain connects TRBV9 to TRBJ2-1; 13 nucleotides align to TRBD2. Germline CDR1 SGDLS, CDR2 YYNGEE. Trimming removed 2 bases from V and 9 bases from J; junction bases left unmatched: 14. The length of the CDR3 is 18 residues. The CDR3 nucleotides read TGTGCCAGCAGCGTCACGACTAGCGGGAGGCTGGTCCCCGGTGAGCAGTTCTTC. It yields the protein CASSVTTSGRLVPGEQFF.

The sample holds many counts of this clonotype. The chain carries TRBV5-1 and TRBJ2-6; 8 bases agree with TRBD1. The CDR3 runs 17 residues. V lost 2 bases to trimming and J lost 0 bases; unmatched junction nucleotides: 4. Germline assignment: CDR1 SGHRS and CDR2 YFSETQ. This chain's CDR3 is CASSLGQGGSGANVLTF. CDR3 sequence (DNA): TGCGCCAGCAGCTTAGGACAGGGTGGCTCTGGGGCCAACGTCCTGACTTTC. The full variable domain, with the rest looked up from reference TRBV5-1 and TRBJ2-6, is KAGVTQTPRYLIKTRGQQVTLSCSPISGHRSVSWYQQTPGQGLQFLFEYFSETQRNKGNFPGRFSGRQFSNSRSEMNVSTLELGDSALYLCASSLGQGGSGANVLTFGAGSRLTVL.

This clonotype was seen at least ten times. J is TRBJ2-3 and V is TRBV7-6; D is ambiguous. V shed 3 bases and J shed 0 bases, with 13 bases lying between them. CDR1 and CDR2 from the germline V gene are SGHVS and FNYEAQ. The CDR3 covers 16 residues. CDR3 protein: CASSFGSALSTDTQYF. The CDR3 DNA reads TGTGCCAGCAGCTTCGGCAGCGCCCTCAGCACAGATACGCAGTATTTT. Filled out from reference TRBV7-6 and TRBJ2-3, the complete variable domain reads GAGVSQSPRYKVTKRGQDVALRCDPISGHVSLYWYRQALGQGPEFLTYFNYEAQQDKSGLPNDRFSAERPEGSISTLTIQRTEQRDSAMYRCASSFGSALSTDTQYFGPGTRLTVL.